Sequencing of this T cell receptor (beta chain) was carried out in a study of cytomegalovirus exposure and HLA in healthy donors. Across the study: The approximately 110 validation repertoires, a later analysis reported, used the same platform as the approximately 670 repertoires from the first cohort.

The donors belonged to the roughly 110-subject validation cohort, separate from the roughly 650-subject first cohort. Regarding this clone: Antigen: not known.

Clones were read by immunoSEQ multiplex PCR, and TCRdb kept only the in-frame ones, dropping some. The profile shows some 210,000 clones, 83% of them singletons. With 4 bases clipped from V and 1 base from J, the junction kept 5 bases outside the gene matches. This CDR3 contains 15 residues. Germline-derived CDR1 and CDR2 are SGHAT and FQNNGV. Study-wide results and limits: The study put about 180 TCR beta chains on its list as cytomegalovirus-associated.

The sequence came from a woman under 30 in good health and CMV-seronegative. Input material: PBMCs. The rearrangement joins TRBV11-2 to TRBJ2-7; 9 bases are shared with TRBD1. The CDR3 DNA reads as TGTGCCAGCAGCTCCTCCGGGACAGGGTCCTACGAGCAGTACTTC. This gives the protein CASSSSGTGSYEQYF.